This T cell receptor beta chain stems from a study of shared clonotypes between healthy human individuals (dated by TCRdb to 2018 to 2020). Study-wide context: The cohort included a few men and a couple of women between 18 and 49 years of age. Libraries were prepared and TCR repertoires were sequenced by different laboratories using diverse techniques, in order to increase sequencing depth and limit assay-specific biases. Per donor, three plates each were used for CD4 naive and CD4 memory, two for CD8 naive, and one for CD8 memory. Per donor, leukapheresis produced somewhere between about 0.9 and 10 billion PBMCs. To estimate repertoire size and how much clonotypes are shared between individuals, the study performed deep sequencing of blood TCR repertoires from a few healthy adults.

Using the deep immunoSEQ assay, multiplex PCR amplified TCR CDR3 regions from genomic DNA. Genomic DNA extracted from each cell subset was distributed evenly over all wells of several immunoSEQ 96-well plates, and each plate served as one replicate. For sorted subsets, roughly 200 ng genomic DNA, equal to tens of thousands of T cell genomes, was loaded into each replicate PCR. Purified libraries were quantified with a Qubit 3.0 fluorometer, sized on a Bioanalyzer 2100, and re-quantified with the KAPA Library Quantification kit. Every immunoSEQ 96-well plate was sequenced on a dedicated single-read 150-cycle Illumina NextSeq 550 flow cell. The original pipeline was this. The immunoSEQ output contained only junctional sequences without quality scores, so filtering could not match that applied to full-length reads. To assign V/J genes and CDR3, sequences were annotated against IMGT germline references using PyIR, a Python wrapper for IgBLAST v1.9. Reads were removed for weak V/J assignments (E-value above 1e-6), missing CDR3, stop codons, out-of-frame junctions, or ambiguous translated residues. V3J clonotypes were defined by identical inferred V gene, J gene, and CDR3 amino acid sequence. The percentage overlap between two repertoires was calculated by dividing the number of shared unique clonotypes by the size of the smaller repertoire. RTK rarefaction, the Chao1 estimator, and Recon v2.1 estimates of unobserved clonotypes were used to assess repertoire richness. OLGA was used to compute generation probabilities for all TCRbeta clonotypes that the gDNA method yielded from a handful of donors. The immuneACCESS repertoire file appears here via TCRdb, limited to in-frame rearrangements. These files lack a portion of the clones; in checked studies, under half of the deficit traces to unresolved V genes, and the cause of the others is not known. Clone size and the V and J calls come from that table; the DNA yielded D and trimming. Recorded for this sample are 550,000 to 750,000 clones; around 95% of them occurred a single time. The top ten clones comprise 0.1% to 0.11% of the sample.

With respect to this clone: Its antigen is still unknown. Base qualities are not provided; no much larger clone lies one nucleotide away.

CD8 naive samples were obtained by positive selection for CCR7 among CD45RO-negative cells, yielding a CD45RA+CCR7+ population from which TemRA cells were excluded. Donors were healthy HIV-negative adults with no recently reported acute infections or vaccinations. Only Caucasian adults living in Nashville, Tennessee, USA were represented among the donors. Blood was collected by leukapheresis, and PBMCs were isolated by Ficoll-Histopaque density gradient centrifugation and then cryopreserved in liquid nitrogen vapor phase. Analytical flow cytometry was used to check the purity and quantity of each magnetically sorted T cell population. Each sorted fraction had its genomic DNA isolated and then quantified by UV absorbance on a Nanodrop 2000c. Results the study describes overall, beyond this receptor: Pairwise subsampling indicated that sequencing depth was expected to affect the degree of clonotype sharing among donors. The genetic and exposure-history diversity represented was limited by the small number of donors. Incomplete sequencing was indicated by rarefaction of sorted-subset datasets, despite the large sequencing depth. Sampling was limited to blood, and TCR repertoires in tissue likely differ from TCR repertoires in blood. Sharing across a few donors was observed for approximately 5% of naive CD4, less than 4% of naive CD8, over 2% of memory CD4, and around 0.4% of memory CD8 clonotypes. Higher generation probabilities were observed for clonotypes shared by all four sorted-subset donors than for non-shared clonotypes. Naive subsets generally had larger estimated clonotype richness than memory subsets.

Sequencing was carried out using naive CD8+ T cells sorted from blood. The label giving this sample's cell subset or site can be read as: CD45RA+CCR7+. This TCR was sampled from a woman aged 25-40 years in good health.

The nucleotide sequence reads as follows: TGTGCCAGCAGTTTATCGAAGCGTAGCTCCTACAATGAGCAGTTCTTC. The translation is CASSLSKRSSYNEQFF. Rearrangement joined TRBV6-6 to TRBJ2-1; the D gene cannot be named for sure. Counted from cysteine to phenylalanine, this CDR3 has 16 amino acids. Kept here is only the CDR3 DNA, which spans 48 bases and is read in frame from base 1. Cut back by 4 bases and 0 bases, the V and J ends lie 13 bases apart. The germline V gene (reference sequence) supplies CDR1 MNHNY and CDR2 SVGAGI.